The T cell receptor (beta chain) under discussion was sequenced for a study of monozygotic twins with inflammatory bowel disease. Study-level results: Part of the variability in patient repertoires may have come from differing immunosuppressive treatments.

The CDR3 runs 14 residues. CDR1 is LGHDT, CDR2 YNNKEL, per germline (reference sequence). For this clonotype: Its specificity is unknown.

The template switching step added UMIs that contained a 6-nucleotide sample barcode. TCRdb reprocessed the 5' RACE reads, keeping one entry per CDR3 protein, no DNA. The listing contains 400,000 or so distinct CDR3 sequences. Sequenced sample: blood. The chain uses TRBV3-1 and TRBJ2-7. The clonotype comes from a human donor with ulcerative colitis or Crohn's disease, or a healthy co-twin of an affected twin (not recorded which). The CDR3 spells CASSQSGSSYEQYF.